This entry features one TCR delta chain sequence. The TCRdb protein comes from a much larger clone and disagrees with this DNA's translation at residues 10 and 16, likely due to a read error; the protein given here is derived from the DNA. The sample originates from a study of gamma-delta T cells after stem cell transplantation. TCRdb processed the RT-PCR reads again with the CATT caller. The repertoire holds under 2,000 delta-chain clones, with roughly 5.6% as singletons. Sequenced material: gamma-delta T cells. The sequence was obtained from a human donor. It is not recorded whose cells these are; they may come from a transplant donor.

CDR3 coding DNA: TGTGCCTGTGACACCCTACGGACTGGGAGATACACCGATAAACTCACCTTT. Translated, it gives CACDTLRTGRYTDKLTF. The V call is TRDV2, the J call TRDJ1; a possible D gene is TRDD3 (6 bases). Germline assignment: CDR1 GEAIGNYY and CDR2 EKD. The CDR3 covers 17 residues.